This TCR beta chain was sequenced for a study of response to subunit inactivated influenza vaccine. General study results and limits: The study's authors posited that every seasonal influenza vaccination enlists few new T cells.

Only a few counts were recorded for this clonotype. Its antigen is unidentified. TCRdb called the RT-PCR reads again in MiXCR, with one record for every CDR3 protein. In the table there are more than 150,000 distinct CDR3 sequences, about 9% of which are singletons. The source is a man in his fifties who received an inactivated influenza vaccine. The sample was non-naive T cells sorted from PBMCs, taken on the day of vaccination.

CDR3 sequence: CASSLPTRGYNSPLHF. The CDR3 DNA is TGTGCCAGCAGCTTACCGACCAGGGGTTATAATTCACCCCTCCACTTT. J is TRBJ1-6 and V is TRBV7-2, with TRBD1 as a possible D gene (6 bases). This CDR3 contains 16 residues. The V and J ends lost 2 bases and 4 bases respectively, with 12 bases between them. The germline V gene encodes CDR1 SGHTA and CDR2 FQGNSA.